This TCR beta chain was obtained from a study of early T cells in non-severe SARS-CoV-2 infection. Study-level background: The input, bulk RNA from unsorted whole blood, was sequenced, and chains were unpaired.

Whole-study findings and limits: In VDJdb matching, anti-spike CD8 responses were favored while private and CD4 specificities went missing.

The protocol attached unique molecular identifiers to individual cDNA molecules. One entry per CDR3 protein, called by TCRdb with MiXCR from the 5' RACE reads. The table records about 60,000 distinct CDR3 sequences, about 12% of them present only once. In its sample, this clonotype was seen a few times. Antigen: not known. Losses at the gene ends were 2 bases for V and 6 bases for J; bases not matched to a gene: 6. The CDR3 extends over 15 amino acids. Germline loops: CDR1 SGHTS, CDR2 YDEGEE. The V and J genes are TRBV5-8 and TRBJ1-5, with TRBD1 matching over 9 bases. Material for sequencing was whole blood. The receptor was isolated from an adult who was a healthcare worker with PCR-confirmed SARS-CoV-2 infection or an uninfected control (not recorded which). In DNA form, the CDR3 reads TGTGCCAGCAGCTTTGGGGACAGGGTTGCTCAGCCCCAGCATTTT. It yields the protein CASSFGDRVAQPQHF.